This entry is about one T cell receptor (beta chain). Antigen unknown. The V end lost 0 bases, the J end lost 2 bases, and 9 bases lay between the germline ends. The CDR3 has 14 amino acids. CDR1 and CDR2 (germline): SGDLS, YYNGEE. The data derive from a study of OX40 agonist ivuxolimab in advanced cancers. Background on the study: The dose-escalation cohort was over 65% male, with a mean age of 60 years, ranging about 23 to 90. Study-wide points: At 0.1 to 3.0 mg/kg and by week 6, CD4+ and CD8+ T cells in the blood had expanded clonally.

Using immunoSEQ multiplex PCR, the repertoire was profiled, and TCRdb retains in-frame clones only, with some absent. The sample includes about 21,000 clones, 83% of them seen just once. Material: CD4+ or CD8+ T cells sorted from blood, obtained in a trial of the OX40 agonist ivuxolimab. The sequence was obtained from an adult with an advanced solid tumor such as melanoma, head and neck, liver or kidney cancer. The genes are TRBV9 and TRBJ2-7, with D possibly TRBD1 on 5 matching bases. The CDR3 here is CASSVVDNAYEQYF. The CDR3 coding sequence is TGTGCCAGCAGCGTAGTGGACAATGCCTACGAGCAGTACTTC.